In this sample, the clone carrying this T cell receptor beta chain turned up a few times. This sample stems from a study of T cell changes during pregnancy in multiple sclerosis. Some clones are missing from TCRdb's copy, which holds only in-frame ones; the method was immunoSEQ multiplex PCR. The sample includes approximately 88,000 clones, approximately 92% seen only once; the top ten take roughly 3%. V shed 0 bases, J shed 0 bases, and the junction held 4 bases outside the gene matches. The CDR3 is made up of 17 amino acids. Germline CDR1 reads SGHRS; CDR2 reads YFSETQ. Here the sequenced sample was peripheral blood, taken in the first trimester of pregnancy. The sequence was collected from a female donor with multiple sclerosis, enrolled in a pregnancy study. This chain joins TRBV5-1 and TRBJ2-7, with 12 bases fitting TRBD2. CDR3 in amino acids: CASSLGLAGESSYEQYF. The CDR3 coding sequence is TGCGCCAGCAGCTTGGGACTAGCGGGGGAGAGCTCCTACGAGCAGTACTTC.